Following are 10 T cell receptor beta chains from one sample sequenced in a study of blood T cells in healthy people across ages. Next came a second PCR, run for about 6 to 11 cycles, which used a sample-barcoded 5' primer along with a J-beta primer mix. TCRdb independently ran MiXCR on the 5' RACE reads; one entry per CDR3 protein. The sample consists of hundreds of thousands of distinct CDR3 sequences, about 30% of them appearing once. Sequenced: blood. These receptors all stem from a woman over 75 in good health.

This clonotype was detected ten times or more. V gene TRBV6-5 combines with J gene TRBJ2-5; 7 bases line up with TRBD1. Germline CDR1 MNHEY, CDR2 SVGAGI. V trimming: 6 bases; J trimming: 5 bases; junction bases outside the gene matches: 3. The CDR3 is made up of 12 amino acids. CDR3 in DNA: TGTGCCAGCAGGAAACAGGGGGAGACCCAGTACTTC. This encodes CASRKQGETQYF.

This chain connects TRBV7-8 to TRBJ2-1, with 11 bases that match TRBD2. The end of the DNA is better explained by TRBJ2-7, so the J call may be wrong. The CDR3 sequence is 16 residues long. Germline CDR1 and CDR2: SGHVS and FQNEAQ. The CDR3 loop is CASSLGSGGVYNEQYF. CDR3 DNA sequence: TGTGCCAGCAGCTTAGGTAGCGGGGGGGTCTACAATGAGCAGTACTTC.

This clonotype was seen at least ten times. V usage is TRBV12-3 or TRBV12-4 and J usage is TRBJ2-5; D could derive from TRBD1 or TRBD2 (6 bases each). Trimming pared 2 bases from V and 4 bases from J, leaving 14 bases between. The CDR3 spans 15 residues. The CDR3 DNA reads TGTGCCAGCAGTTTACCCAGGGGAGGAGGAGAGACCCAGTACTTC. It yields the protein CASSLPRGGGETQYF.

This sequence joins TRBV7-9 and TRBJ1-3; no reliable D call. Germline lookup yields CDR1 SEHNR and CDR2 FQNEAQ (reference sequence). Trimming removed 5 bases from V and 0 bases from J, with 8 bases in between. The CDR3 consists of 14 residues. The CDR3 DNA follows: TGTGCCAGCAGCCCGCAGGACTCTGGAAACACCATATATTTT. Its protein product is CASSPQDSGNTIYF.

This clonotype was detected a few times. With a much larger clone just one base away, this may be a read error. The chain links TRBV12-3 or TRBV12-4 to TRBJ2-1; perhaps D is TRBD1 or TRBD2 (5 bases each). The end of the DNA is better explained by TRBJ2-7, so the J call may be wrong. The CDR3 spans 14 residues. The chain's CDR3 is CASSRDLPDNEQYF. The DNA of the CDR3 is TGTGCCAGCAGCCGGGACCTCCCTGACAATGAGCAGTACTTC.

This clonotype showed up just a few times. The chain's CDR3 is CASSSGTGTDTQYF. In DNA form, the CDR3 reads TGTGCCAGCAGTTCCGGGACAGGAACAGATACGCAGTATTTT. J is TRBJ2-3 and V is TRBV11-3; 8 bases align to TRBD1. The V gene's germline CDR1 is SGHNT and CDR2 YENEEA. Trimming cost V 6 bases and J 3 bases; bases outside gene matches: 5. This CDR3 spans 14 amino acids.

The CDR3 region has the DNA TGCGCCAGCAGCTTGGAGCGTGGGGAGTGGAGCACTGAAGCTTTCTTT. It specifies CASSLERGEWSTEAFF. The chain is built from TRBV5-1 and TRBJ1-1, with unresolved D. Germline V lookup: CDR1 SGHRS, CDR2 YFSETQ. The CDR3 is 16 residues long. The V end was cut by 0 bases, the J end by 4 bases, with 16 bases between.

Worth noting for this clonotype: A single base separates this from a much larger clone, so it may be a read error. This rearrangement joins TRBV5-1 to TRBJ1-1, with TRBD1 matching 8 bases. CDR1 is SGHRS and CDR2 is YFSETQ in the germline V gene. This CDR3 has 15 amino acids. V shed 3 bases, J shed 5 bases, and the junction held 9 bases outside the gene matches. The CDR3 reads CASSSDGQGGTEAFF. CDR3 nucleotides: TGCGCCAGCAGCTCAGACGGACAGGGCGGAACTGAAGCTTTCTTT.

To note about this clonotype: One base away lies a much larger clone, so this may be a sequencing read error. The chain links TRBV6-1 to TRBJ2-6, with D tentatively TRBD1 (5 bases). With 4 bases removed from V and 4 bases from J, the gap between germline ends came to 14 bases. The germline V gene encodes CDR1 MNHNS and CDR2 SASEGT. The CDR3 runs to 16 residues. In DNA form, the CDR3 reads TGTGCCAGCAGTGTACGGCCAGGGCTCGGGGCCAACGTCCTGACTTTC. This sequence encodes CASSVRPGLGANVLTF.

With respect to this clonotype: The junction departs from the called germline gene at one end, perhaps through a read error. The CDR3 is CASSPGTGTHF. The DNA for the CDR3 is TGTGCCAGCAGCCCCGGGACGGGGACCCACTTC. The rearrangement links TRBV6-5 to TRBJ2-5, with D perhaps TRBD1 or TRBD2 (5 bases each). The CDR3 is 11 amino acids. The germline CDR1 and CDR2 sequences are MNHEY and SVGAGI.